The sequence of this TCR beta chain was determined in a study of CD8 T cells in ankylosing spondylitis. Study outcomes and limitations: Some motif variants had been reported before (in reactive arthritis synovial fluid and blood).

This clonotype was seen a handful of times. The antigen is not known. From the 5' RACE reads, TCRdb called clonotypes with MiXCR, one entry per CDR3 protein. The sample yields about 100,000 distinct CDR3 sequences, approximately 25% seen once. This receptor was taken from a male donor with ankylosing spondylitis. Sequenced input: synovial fluid, either unsorted or a sorted T cell fraction (not recorded which).

CDR3 DNA sequence: TGTGCCTGGAGTGGGGGCGACAGGGGCCTAGCCAAAAACATTCAGTACTTC. Translating gives CAWSGGDRGLAKNIQYF. The chain employs TRBV30 and TRBJ2-4, with TRBD1 matching over 8 bases. This CDR3 spans 17 amino acids. Trimming cost V 1 base and J 0 bases; bases outside gene matches: 8. The germline CDR1 and CDR2 sequences are GTSNPN and SVGIG (reference sequence).